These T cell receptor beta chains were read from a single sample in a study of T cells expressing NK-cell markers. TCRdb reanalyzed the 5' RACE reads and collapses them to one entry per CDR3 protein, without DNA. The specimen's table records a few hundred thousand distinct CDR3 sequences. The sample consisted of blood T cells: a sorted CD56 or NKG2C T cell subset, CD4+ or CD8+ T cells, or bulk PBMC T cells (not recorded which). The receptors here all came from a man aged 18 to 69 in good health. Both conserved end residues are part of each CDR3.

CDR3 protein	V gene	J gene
CSVVAAATNTEAFF	TRBV29-1	TRBJ1-1
CASSLGTGTGKNEQFF	TRBV7-2	TRBJ2-1
CASSLNRVAHEKLFF	TRBV27	TRBJ1-4
CAISPSGGVDIQYF	TRBV10-3	TRBJ2-4
CASSPRRGQTSYEQYF	TRBV18	TRBJ2-7
CASRPLAGGANSYNEQFF	TRBV6-2/TRBV6-3	TRBJ2-1
CSARVGLAFSYNEQFF	TRBV20-1	TRBJ2-1
CASSQGQGDRYEQYF	TRBV6-1	TRBJ2-7
CASSLAIDSGANVLTF	TRBV5-1	TRBJ2-6
CASTLTSSEQYF	TRBV2	TRBJ2-7
CASSQESGTTNEQFF	TRBV4-2	TRBJ2-1
CASSQDRFSLYNEQFF	TRBV3-1	TRBJ2-1
CSARGHLEKLFF	TRBV20-1	TRBJ1-4
CSARDTASGKYNEQFF	TRBV20-1	TRBJ2-1
CASSPGQGSYQPQHF	TRBV19	TRBJ1-5
CASSYGVGTEAFF	TRBV5-1	TRBJ1-1
CASSFRGEGYGYTF	TRBV27	TRBJ1-2
CASSEGRGTLMDEQFF	TRBV6-1	TRBJ2-1
CASSLSRGIREKLFF	TRBV27	TRBJ1-4
CASSLGGREMYEQYF	TRBV5-4	TRBJ2-7
CASSGGDIRNTEAFF	TRBV7-2	TRBJ1-1